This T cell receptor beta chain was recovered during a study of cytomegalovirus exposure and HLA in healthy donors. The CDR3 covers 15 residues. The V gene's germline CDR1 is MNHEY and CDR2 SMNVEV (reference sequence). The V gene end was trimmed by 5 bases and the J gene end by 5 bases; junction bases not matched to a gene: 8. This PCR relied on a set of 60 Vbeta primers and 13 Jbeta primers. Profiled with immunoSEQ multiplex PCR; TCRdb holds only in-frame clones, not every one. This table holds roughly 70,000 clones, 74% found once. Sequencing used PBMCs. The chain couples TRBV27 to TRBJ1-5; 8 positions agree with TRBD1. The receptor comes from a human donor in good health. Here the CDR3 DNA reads TGTGCCAGCAGTCCCCGGACAGGGCAGGATCAGCCCCAGCATTTT. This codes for CASSPRTGQDQPQHF.